Presented here are 2 T cell receptor beta chains from one specimen sequenced in a study of identical twins. TCRdb reprocessed the 5' RACE reads with MiXCR, giving one entry per CDR3 protein. Of some 500,000 distinct CDR3 sequences in the sample, roughly an eighth are singletons; the top ten hold approximately 1%. The same data also went into a second study, on yellow fever vaccine responses in identical twins.

Sequencing was performed on CD4+ T cells sorted from blood. These receptors originate from a woman under 30 in good health.

The table lists this clonotype with a few counts. The chain uses TRBV5-1 and TRBJ2-1; D is possibly TRBD1 (5 bases). V was shortened by 6 bases and J by 5 bases, with 12 bases between the two germline ends. Germline V gene data show CDR1 as SGHRS and CDR2 as YFSETQ. CDR3 length equals 13 residues. The CDR3 spells CASKGSLDNEQFF. DNA of the CDR3: TGCGCCAGCAAGGGGTCCCTGGACAATGAGCAGTTCTTC. Full variable domain (remainder filled in from reference TRBV5-1 and TRBJ2-1): KAGVTQTPRYLIKTRGQQVTLSCSPISGHRSVSWYQQTPGQGLQFLFEYFSETQRNKGNFPGRFSGRQFSNSRSEMNVSTLELGDSALYLCASKGSLDNEQFFGPGTRLTVL.

This clonotype has more than one count but fewer than ten. The chain couples TRBV6-6 to TRBJ2-7, with D unclear. V was trimmed by 0 bases and J by 0 bases, leaving 3 bases between them. Germline CDR1 and CDR2: MNHNY and SVGAGI (reference sequence). CDR3 size: 13 residues. Written as DNA, the CDR3 is TGTGCCAGCAGTTACTCAAGCTCCTACGAGCAGTACTTC. This sequence encodes CASSYSSSYEQYF.